These T cell receptor beta chains were read from a single sample in a study of early T cells in non-severe SARS-CoV-2 infection. TCRdb reanalysed the 5' RACE reads using MiXCR and keeps one entry per CDR3 protein. The sample holds tens of thousands of distinct CDR3 sequences; over 13% are singletons and the top ten take approximately 7.5%. The sequenced sample was whole blood. Receptor source: an adult who was a healthcare worker with PCR-confirmed SARS-CoV-2 infection or an uninfected control (not recorded which). Each CDR3 is given with its conserved first and last residue. Each record gives: CDR3 protein, CDR3 DNA, clone size, J gene, CDR3 length, V gene, D gene. The D gene is left open where the match is weak. Part of the rows lack a size; the others show once, few, many or a class for expanded clones.

CDR3: CASSSLSYEQYF
DNA: TGTGCCAGCAGCTCCCTCTCCTACGAGCAGTACTTC
size: -
J: TRBJ2-7
length: 12
V: TRBV9
D: -

CDR3: CASSLAGRGPINEQFF
DNA: TGTGCCAGCAGCCTCGCGGGCAGGGGGCCCATCAATGAGCAGTTCTTC
size: -
J: TRBJ2-1
length: 16
V: TRBV7-9
D: TRBD1

CDR3: CASKFSGAYTEAFF
DNA: TGTGCCAGCAAATTTTCAGGGGCCTACACTGAAGCTTTCTTT
size: few
J: TRBJ1-1
length: 14
V: TRBV5-4
D: -

CDR3: CASSETGGREQYF
DNA: TGTGCCAGCAGTGAGACGGGAGGGCGCGAGCAGTACTTC
size: few
J: TRBJ2-7
length: 13
V: TRBV6-2/TRBV6-3
D: TRBD2

CDR3: CASSDPVDSQETQYF
DNA: TGTGCCAGCAGTGATCCGGTGGACAGCCAAGAGACCCAGTACTTC
size: -
J: TRBJ2-5
length: 15
V: TRBV2
D: -

CDR3: CASSGLGPPDEQFF
DNA: TGTGCCAGCAGCGGACTGGGCCCCCCCGATGAGCAGTTCTTC
size: -
J: TRBJ2-1
length: 14
V: TRBV7-3
D: -

CDR3: CASSLPGFLSEQFF
DNA: TGTGCCAGCAGCTTACCCGGGTTCCTGAGCGAGCAGTTCTTC
size: medium-sized
J: TRBJ2-1
length: 14
V: TRBV7-9
D: -

CDR3: CASTFSRKGCGRTKETQYF
DNA: TGTGCCAGCACCTTCTCGAGGAAGGGGTGCGGGAGGACAAAAGAGACCCAGTACTTC
size: few
J: TRBJ2-5
length: 19
V: TRBV9
D: TRBD2

CDR3: CASERMTGELFF
DNA: TGTGCCAGCGAGCGAATGACCGGGGAGCTGTTTTTT
size: many
J: TRBJ2-2
length: 12
V: TRBV11-2
D: -

CDR3: CASSQWTGQETQYF
DNA: TGTGCCAGCAGTCAATGGACAGGGCAAGAGACCCAGTACTTC
size: -
J: TRBJ2-5
length: 14
V: TRBV27
D: TRBD1

CDR3: CASQNRDNQPQHF
DNA: TGTGCCAGCCAAAACAGGGACAATCAGCCCCAGCATTTT
size: many
J: TRBJ1-5
length: 13
V: TRBV6-5
D: -

CDR3: CSAYYKGVQFF
DNA: TGCAGTGCTTACTATAAGGGGGTGCAGTTCTTC
size: few
J: TRBJ2-1
length: 11
V: TRBV20-1
D: -

CDR3: CASRYRVHEQFF
DNA: TGTGCCAGCAGATACAGGGTACATGAGCAGTTCTTC
size: -
J: TRBJ2-1
length: 12
V: TRBV2
D: -

CDR3: CASSTHGRAGDTQYF
DNA: TGTGCCAGCAGTACCCACGGGAGGGCCGGGGATACGCAGTATTTT
size: many
J: TRBJ2-3
length: 15
V: TRBV6-5
D: TRBD2

CDR3: CASSLNRPYEQYF
DNA: TGTGCCAGCAGCTTGAACAGACCCTACGAGCAGTACTTC
size: -
J: TRBJ2-7
length: 13
V: TRBV7-9
D: -

CDR3: CASNPSGRRGTQYF
DNA: TGTGCCAGCAACCCTAGCGGGAGGCGAGGGACCCAGTACTTC
size: -
J: TRBJ2-5
length: 14
V: TRBV6-2/TRBV6-3
D: TRBD2

CDR3: CASSKKARYTGRIDYTF
DNA: TGTGCCAGCAGCAAAAAAGCCCGTTATACAGGGAGGATCGACTACACCTTC
size: few
J: TRBJ1-2
length: 17
V: TRBV21-1
D: -

CDR3: CASSPRGGEQYF
DNA: TGTGCCAGCAGTCCTCGGGGAGGCGAGCAGTACTTC
size: -
J: TRBJ2-7
length: 12
V: TRBV12-3/TRBV12-4
D: -

CDR3: CASSDGTGGWDEQYF
DNA: TGTGCCAGCAGTGACGGGACAGGGGGCTGGGACGAGCAGTACTTC
size: few
J: TRBJ2-7
length: 15
V: TRBV2
D: TRBD1

CDR3: CASRSAGPHNEQFF
DNA: TGTGCCAGCAGGTCCGCCGGCCCCCACAATGAGCAGTTCTTC
size: few
J: TRBJ2-1
length: 14
V: TRBV6-5
D: -

CDR3: CASSQVTGYYEQYF
DNA: TGTGCCAGCAGCCAGGTGACAGGGTACTACGAGCAGTACTTC
size: -
J: TRBJ2-7
length: 14
V: TRBV14
D: TRBD1

CDR3: CSWTGGDWTEAFF
DNA: TGCAGCTGGACAGGGGGGGATTGGACTGAAGCTTTCTTT
size: -
J: TRBJ1-1
length: 13
V: TRBV29-1
D: TRBD1

CDR3: CASSPDRGWGYNEQFF
DNA: TGTGCCAGCAGCCCCGACAGGGGTTGGGGCTACAATGAGCAGTTCTTC
size: many
J: TRBJ2-1
length: 16
V: TRBV11-2
D: TRBD1

CDR3: CSVVALTTYEQYF
DNA: TGCAGCGTTGTGGCACTAACGACCTACGAGCAGTACTTC
size: -
J: TRBJ2-7
length: 13
V: TRBV29-1
D: -

CDR3: CASSHAGTEYYEQYF
DNA: TGCGCCAGCAGCCACGCCGGGACAGAGTACTACGAGCAGTACTTC
size: -
J: TRBJ2-7
length: 15
V: TRBV4-1
D: TRBD1

CDR3: CASSYPPGGAGTYEQYF
DNA: TGTGCCAGCAGTTACCCCCCTGGAGGAGCGGGAACGTACGAGCAGTACTTC
size: few
J: TRBJ2-7
length: 17
V: TRBV6-6
D: TRBD2

CDR3: CASRRSSYNEQFF
DNA: TGTGCCAGTAGACGCTCCTCCTACAATGAGCAGTTCTTC
size: few
J: TRBJ2-1
length: 13
V: TRBV19
D: -

CDR3: CASSSVPETQYF
DNA: TGTGCCAGCAGTTCCGTGCCGGAGACCCAGTACTTC
size: -
J: TRBJ2-5
length: 12
V: TRBV27
D: -

CDR3: CSVVTRKNIQYF
DNA: TGCAGCGTTGTGACTCGGAAAAACATTCAGTACTTC
size: many
J: TRBJ2-4
length: 12
V: TRBV29-1
D: -

CDR3: CASSMGAGELFF
DNA: TGTGCCAGCAGCATGGGGGCCGGGGAGCTGTTTTTT
size: few
J: TRBJ2-2
length: 12
V: TRBV5-4
D: -

CDR3: CASSGRTGAADTQYF
DNA: TGTGCCAGCAGTGGTCGGACAGGGGCAGCAGATACGCAGTATTTT
size: few
J: TRBJ2-3
length: 15
V: TRBV6-1
D: TRBD1

CDR3: CASSQEDRDNQPQHF
DNA: TGCGCCAGCAGCCAAGAGGACAGGGATAATCAGCCCCAGCATTTT
size: -
J: TRBJ1-5
length: 15
V: TRBV4-1
D: TRBD1

CDR3: CASSLEWNTGELFF
DNA: TGCGCCAGCAGCTTGGAATGGAACACCGGGGAGCTGTTTTTT
size: -
J: TRBJ2-2
length: 14
V: TRBV5-1
D: -

CDR3: CAISESGRDTDTQYF
DNA: TGTGCCATCAGTGAGTCTGGCAGAGACACAGATACGCAGTATTTT
size: -
J: TRBJ2-3
length: 15
V: TRBV10-3
D: -

CDR3: CASSQLRGLGTEAFF
DNA: TGTGCCAGCAGCCAACTGCGGGGGCTAGGGACTGAAGCTTTCTTT
size: -
J: TRBJ1-1
length: 15
V: TRBV4-2
D: -

CDR3: CSAKRPGLAGGSVVTQYF
DNA: TGCAGTGCTAAGAGGCCGGGACTAGCGGGAGGAAGCGTAGTGACCCAGTACTTC
size: -
J: TRBJ2-5
length: 18
V: TRBV20-1
D: TRBD2

CDR3: CASSLSGSGRTSGKLFF
DNA: TGTGCCAGCAGCTTATCTGGGTCTGGCAGAACTTCAGGAAAACTGTTTTTT
size: few
J: TRBJ1-4
length: 17
V: TRBV7-9
D: -

CDR3: CSVESPSGRASRLYEQYF
DNA: TGCAGCGTTGAGAGTCCTAGCGGGAGGGCCTCGAGACTGTACGAGCAGTACTTC
size: -
J: TRBJ2-7
length: 18
V: TRBV29-1
D: TRBD2

CDR3: CASSLGELAGGSEQYF
DNA: TGCGCCAGCAGCTTGGGGGAACTAGCGGGAGGGTCCGAGCAGTACTTC
size: -
J: TRBJ2-7
length: 16
V: TRBV5-1
D: TRBD2

CDR3: CASSPGRRESDTQYF
DNA: TGTGCCAGCAGCCCAGGAAGACGGGAGTCAGATACGCAGTATTTT
size: -
J: TRBJ2-3
length: 15
V: TRBV7-7
D: -

CDR3: CASSDSPVTEAFF
DNA: TGTGCCAGCAGTGACAGCCCGGTCACTGAAGCTTTCTTT
size: few
J: TRBJ1-1
length: 13
V: TRBV2
D: -

CDR3: CASSLVGGLADTQYF
DNA: TGTGCCAGCAGCTTGGTGGGAGGGCTCGCAGATACGCAGTATTTT
size: many
J: TRBJ2-3
length: 15
V: TRBV11-2
D: TRBD2

CDR3: CAISESGASLYSYEQYF
DNA: TGTGCCATCAGTGAGTCTGGCGCTTCTCTTTACTCCTACGAGCAGTACTTC
size: few
J: TRBJ2-7
length: 17
V: TRBV10-3
D: -

CDR3: CAISDKTGYSNQPQHF
DNA: TGTGCCATCAGCGATAAGACAGGGTATAGCAATCAGCCCCAGCATTTT
size: -
J: TRBJ1-5
length: 16
V: TRBV10-3
D: TRBD1

CDR3: CATSDRASTDTQYF
DNA: TGTGCCACCTCGGACAGGGCGTCCACAGATACGCAGTATTTT
size: few
J: TRBJ2-3
length: 14
V: TRBV7-9
D: TRBD1